This is a list of T cell receptor beta chains from one sample in a study of siplizumab effects on memory and regulatory T cells. The repertoire was sequenced with immunoSEQ multiplex PCR; TCRdb's copy has only in-frame clones and lacks some. The top ten hold 17% of the sample, which has about 50,000 clones, over 90% seen once. Material: CD8+ T cells sorted from blood. The receptor source for this set is a human donor in good health. CDR3s include the opening cysteine and the closing phenylalanine or tryptophan. D genes are given only for firm matches. Size values are once, few and many counts, or a class for expanded clones, and some rows have none.

cdr3_aa: CASSPRTSGTGEQFF
cdr3_nt: TGCGCCAGCAGCCCCCGGACTAGCGGGACAGGCGAGCAGTTCTTC
clone_size: -
j_call: TRBJ2-1
d_call: TRBD2
v_call: TRBV5-1

cdr3_aa: CASSLEAGMSPYEQYF
cdr3_nt: TGTGCCAGCAGCTTAGAGGCAGGGATGAGCCCCTACGAGCAGTACTTC
clone_size: -
j_call: TRBJ2-7
d_call: -
v_call: TRBV11-2

cdr3_aa: CASSESANTGELFF
cdr3_nt: TGTGCCAGCAGTGAATCAGCCAACACCGGGGAGCTGTTTTTT
clone_size: -
j_call: TRBJ2-2
d_call: -
v_call: TRBV25-1

cdr3_aa: CATSREQWNSPLHF
cdr3_nt: TGTGCCACCAGCAGAGAGCAATGGAATTCACCCCTCCACTTT
clone_size: -
j_call: TRBJ1-6
d_call: -
v_call: TRBV15

cdr3_aa: CASSLGQGYKQYF
cdr3_nt: TGTGCCAGCAGCCTCGGACAGGGCTACAAGCAGTACTTC
clone_size: -
j_call: TRBJ2-7
d_call: TRBD1
v_call: TRBV6-5

cdr3_aa: CASSVGERTNEQFF
cdr3_nt: TGTGCCAGCAGCGTAGGGGAAAGGACGAATGAGCAGTTCTTC
clone_size: -
j_call: TRBJ2-1
d_call: -
v_call: TRBV9

cdr3_aa: CASSVVASRIEAFF
cdr3_nt: TGTGCCAGCAGCGTAGTGGCCAGCAGAATTGAAGCTTTCTTT
clone_size: -
j_call: TRBJ1-1
d_call: -
v_call: TRBV9

cdr3_aa: CASSPSGYEQYF
cdr3_nt: TGTGCCAGCAGCCCTAGCGGATACGAGCAGTACTTC
clone_size: -
j_call: TRBJ2-7
d_call: TRBD2
v_call: TRBV11-2

cdr3_aa: CASSEAGGRNEQFF
cdr3_nt: TGTGCCAGCAGTGAGGCAGGGGGCCGGAATGAGCAGTTCTTC
clone_size: few
j_call: TRBJ2-1
d_call: TRBD1
v_call: TRBV6-4

cdr3_aa: CASSQVLRSTDTQYF
cdr3_nt: TGCGCCAGCAGCCAAGTTTTAAGGAGCACAGATACGCAGTATTTT
clone_size: -
j_call: TRBJ2-3
d_call: -
v_call: TRBV4-1

cdr3_aa: CASSLGPMNTEAFF
cdr3_nt: TGTGCCAGCAGCTTAGGTCCCATGAACACTGAAGCTTTCTTT
clone_size: -
j_call: TRBJ1-1
d_call: -
v_call: TRBV7-3

cdr3_aa: CASSPWAGGPEKLFF
cdr3_nt: TGTGCCAGCAGCCCCTGGGCAGGGGGTCCTGAAAAACTGTTTTTT
clone_size: once
j_call: TRBJ1-4
d_call: TRBD1
v_call: TRBV7-9

cdr3_aa: CSDGLAVPDTQYF
cdr3_nt: TGCAGCGACGGACTAGCGGTCCCAGATACGCAGTATTTT
clone_size: -
j_call: TRBJ2-3
d_call: TRBD2
v_call: TRBV29-1

cdr3_aa: CASSVVGGSEQYF
cdr3_nt: TGTGCCAGCAGCGTAGTGGGGGGCTCCGAGCAGTACTTC
clone_size: -
j_call: TRBJ2-7
d_call: -
v_call: TRBV9

cdr3_aa: CASERGSLYEQYF
cdr3_nt: TGTGCCAGCGAGCGCGGGAGCCTGTACGAGCAGTACTTC
clone_size: -
j_call: TRBJ2-7
d_call: TRBD2
v_call: TRBV6-1

cdr3_aa: CASSLAGGNQPQHF
cdr3_nt: TGTGCCAGCAGCTTAGCAGGGGGTAATCAGCCCCAGCATTTT
clone_size: few
j_call: TRBJ1-5
d_call: -
v_call: TRBV7-2